The 8 T cell receptor beta chains listed next were all sequenced from one sample in a study of shared clonotypes between healthy human individuals. Sequenced by immunoSEQ multiplex PCR; TCRdb stores in-frame clones only, minus some. The sample consists of about 470,000 clones, about 76% of them appearing once. The sample was PBMCs. The source of these receptors is a woman aged 40 to 50 in good health. Some clones in this sample may be carry-over from other donors' samples.

The V call is TRBV7-2, the J call TRBJ2-1; 10 nucleotides line up with TRBD2. This CDR3 has 16 residues. CDR1 is SGHTA, CDR2 FQGNSA, per germline. V lost 0 bases to trimming and J lost 3 bases; unmatched junction nucleotides: 2. DNA for the CDR3: TGTGCCAGCAGCTTAGCGACTAGCGGGTACTACAATGAGCAGTTCTTC. Translation: CASSLATSGYYNEQFF.

The CDR3 protein is CASSEPSREPYEQYF. DNA of the CDR3: TGTGCCAGCAGTGAACCCAGCCGTGAGCCCTACGAGCAGTACTTC. The gene calls are TRBV6-1 and TRBJ2-7; D call uncertain. Between the trimmed V and J ends, which lost 2 bases and 2 bases, there was a span of 13 bases. CDR1 is MNHNS, CDR2 SASEGT, per germline. There are 15 residues in the CDR3.

Here the CDR3 reads CASSHPGGDGDTQYF. The DNA for the CDR3 is TGTGCCAGCAGCCATCCGGGGGGAGATGGGGATACGCAGTATTTT. This chain connects TRBV11-2 to TRBJ2-3, with TRBD2 matching over 7 bases. CDR3 length: 15 residues. Unmatched junction bases numbered 11, after V lost 5 bases and J lost 6 bases. Per the germline V gene, CDR1 is SGHAT and CDR2 is FQNNGV.

The chain links TRBV19 to TRBJ2-1; TRBD2 matches 12 bases. V trimming: 9 bases; J trimming: 6 bases; junction bases outside the gene matches: 6. The CDR3 loop spans 14 amino acids. Germline V gives CDR1 LNHDA, CDR2 SQIVND (reference sequence). The CDR3 is CASKGLAGVNEQFF. CDR3 in DNA: TGTGCCAGCAAGGGACTAGCGGGCGTCAATGAGCAGTTCTTC.

The chain employs TRBV6-5 and TRBJ1-5; no firm D call. The CDR3 totals 15 residues. V was clipped by 5 bases and J by 2 bases, with 13 bases between them. Germline V lookup: CDR1 MNHEY, CDR2 SVGAGI. The CDR3 DNA reads as TGTGCCAGCAGTAGAGGAGGGTATGGCAATCAGCCCCAGCATTTT. Protein product: CASSRGGYGNQPQHF.

The chain has TRBV5-1 and TRBJ1-6; 9 nucleotides match TRBD1. Germline trimming cut 4 bases from V and 11 bases from J; bases unmatched to any gene: 7. The CDR3 length is 14 residues. Germline assignment: CDR1 SGHRS and CDR2 YFSETQ. DNA of the CDR3: TGCGCCAGCAGCCAACAGACAGGGGGGCCACCCCTCCACTTT. Translating it yields CASSQQTGGPPLHF.

This rearrangement joins TRBV2 to TRBJ1-1; 7 bases are shared with TRBD1. This CDR3 is 10 amino acids long. V shed 9 bases and J 11 bases; nucleotides not matched to a gene: 6. Germline V gene lookup returns CDR1 SNHLY and CDR2 FYNNEI. CDR3 amino acids: CASRRGLAFF. The CDR3 nucleotides are TGTGCCAGTCGTAGGGGGCTGGCTTTCTTT.

A remark on this clone: The sample has other DNA sequences that encode this CDR3 too. The chain carries TRBV14 and TRBJ2-5; D might be TRBD2 (5 bases). V lost 4 bases and J 5 bases, leaving 5 bases between the germline ends. The CDR3 has 11 residues. CDR1 and CDR2 from the germline V gene are SGHDN and FVKESK. CDR3 sequence (DNA): TGTGCCAGCAGCCGAGGGGAGACCCAGTACTTC. As protein: CASSRGETQYF.